This TCR beta chain was captured by sequencing in a study of graft-versus-host responses after intestinal transplantation. Whole-study context: Among the recipients, all got anti-thymocyte globulin induction and then tacrolimus and steroids for about three years. Points from the study as a whole: There were GvH clones found in recipient marrow, and some of them appeared first in ileum or blood.

Clones were read by immunoSEQ multiplex PCR, and TCRdb kept only the in-frame ones, dropping some. The repertoire holds about 90,000 clones, with around 90% as singletons. As for this clone: Antigen specificity is unknown.

The sequence derives from a human donor who received an intestinal transplant. The sequencing here drew on unstimulated CD4+ T cells sorted from spleen or lymph node cells, taken before intestinal transplant.

The CDR3 nucleotides are TGTGCCAGCAGCCTTCCTTTGGGACTAGGTACTTGGGATGAGCAGTTCTTC. As protein: CASSLPLGLGTWDEQFF. This rearrangement joins TRBV5-6 to TRBJ2-1, with TRBD2 matching 8 bases. Germline CDR1 is SGHDT and CDR2 is YYEEEE. V shed 4 bases, J shed 8 bases, and the junction held 17 bases outside the gene matches. CDR3 size: 17 residues.